The sequence of this TCR beta chain was determined in a study of blood T cell repertoires in COVID-19. Study overall: The United States, Italy and Spain provided the acute and convalescent COVID-19 samples. Sources were T cells, B-cell-depleted T cells, or PBMCs; the material itself was cDNA or gDNA.

The authors' processing: Amplification of reference gene primers provided the estimated nucleated cell counts. Profiled with immunoSEQ multiplex PCR; TCRdb holds only in-frame clones, not every one. V and J calls plus clone size are reproduced from that table; the DNA served to infer D and trimming. The repertoire consists of some 130,000 clones, with around 89% occurring once and the leading ten covering less than 20%. This CDR3 is 15 amino acids long. From germline, CDR1 is MDHEN and CDR2 SYDVKM. Trimming shortened V by 5 bases and J by 6 bases, and 19 bases separated the two germline ends. V gene TRBV28 combines with J gene TRBJ1-1; TRBD1 is a possible D gene (6 bases). The sequence derives from a man aged 45-65 years with active or convalescent COVID-19. The source material was peripheral blood. The CDR3 sequence is CASSLPGQSGSEAFF. CDR3 in DNA: TGTGCCAGCAGTCTCCCGGGACAAAGTGGCTCTGAAGCTTTCTTT.